This TCR beta chain was identified during a study of control samples from healthy donors and cancer patients. The repertoire was sequenced with immunoSEQ multiplex PCR; TCRdb's copy has only in-frame clones and lacks some. The repertoire holds 100,000 to 120,000 clones, roughly 90% seen once, with less than 4% in the top ten. Trimming took off 4 bases at V and 4 bases at J, with 17 bases between the two ends. The germline V gene has CDR1 MGHRA and CDR2 YSYEKL. CDR3 length: 17 residues. Sequenced: PBMCs. The receptor comes from a woman in her sixties or seventies with lung cancer. The rearrangement joins TRBV4-1 to TRBJ1-6, with no clear D. In DNA, the CDR3 is TGCGCCAGCAGCCTTTTACGGACGGAGTTTTATAATTCACCCCTCCACTTT. Amino acids: CASSLLRTEFYNSPLHF.